The sequence of this T cell receptor beta chain was determined in a study of blood T cell repertoires in COVID-19. Method: immunoSEQ multiplex PCR; TCRdb's copy keeps in-frame clones and lacks some. The table lists roughly 120,000 clones, around 83% of them singletons. The V and J ends lost 0 bases and 0 bases respectively, with 13 bases between them. Germline CDR1 SGDLS, CDR2 YYNGEE. The CDR3 runs to 16 residues. The chain joins TRBV9 to TRBJ2-7; possibly TRBD1 for D (6 bases). This receptor was taken from a man in his forties or fifties with acute or convalescent COVID-19. The material sequenced was peripheral blood. CDR3 region: CASSVGGGPGSYEQYF. CDR3 DNA sequence: TGTGCCAGCAGCGTAGGTGGGGGCCCAGGCTCCTACGAGCAGTACTTC. Combining the CDR3 with reference TRBV9 and TRBJ2-7 gives the whole variable domain DSGVTQTPKHLITATGQRVTLRCSPRSGDLSVYWYQQSLDQGLQFLIQYYNGEERAKGNILERFSAQQFPDLHSELNLSSLELGDSALYFCASSVGGGPGSYEQYFGPGTRLTVT.